These T cell receptor beta chains were read from a single sample in a study of T cell clones after liver transplantation. The method was immunoSEQ multiplex PCR; TCRdb's version includes in-frame clones alone and lacks a portion of them. The repertoire has 65,000 to 80,000 clones, less than 85% of them found once; the top ten carry less than 3.5%. The sample in question was CD4+ T cells from blood, obtained at the 22-month timepoint. These receptors all come from a human patient who received a liver transplant. Some T cells may originate from the graft donor. Both conserved end residues are part of each CDR3. D genes are given only for firm matches. Size values are once, few and many counts, or a class for expanded clones, and some rows have none.

clone_size: .
j_call: TRBJ2-5
d_call: TRBD1
v_call: TRBV7-9
cdr3_nt: TGTGCCAGCAGCCTAACAGGGGGCCAAGAGACCCAGTACTTC
cdr3_aa: CASSLTGGQETQYF

clone_size: few
j_call: TRBJ2-1
d_call: TRBD2
v_call: TRBV5-6
cdr3_nt: TGTGCCAGCAGCTTGAAGGTACTAGCGGGAGTTGATGAGCAGTTCTTC
cdr3_aa: CASSLKVLAGVDEQFF

clone_size: .
j_call: TRBJ2-1
d_call: .
v_call: TRBV19
cdr3_nt: TGTGCCAGTAGTATAGGGCCAGCGCTCTCCAATGAGCAGTTCTTC
cdr3_aa: CASSIGPALSNEQFF

clone_size: .
j_call: TRBJ2-6
d_call: .
v_call: TRBV10-3
cdr3_nt: TGTGCCATCAGTGAGCCCAGGAGCCCCTCTGGGGCCAACGTCCTGACTTTC
cdr3_aa: CAISEPRSPSGANVLTF

clone_size: .
j_call: TRBJ2-7
d_call: .
v_call: TRBV28
cdr3_nt: TGTGCCAGCAGTTTAGAGGACCGGCGGGCGCAGTACTTC
cdr3_aa: CASSLEDRRAQYF

clone_size: .
j_call: TRBJ1-3
d_call: .
v_call: TRBV7-9
cdr3_nt: TGTGCCAGCAGCTTAAGTCGTACCGAAGACACCATATATTTT
cdr3_aa: CASSLSRTEDTIYF

clone_size: .
j_call: TRBJ2-2
d_call: TRBD2
v_call: TRBV11-3
cdr3_nt: TGTGCCAGCAGCTTAGATTACGGGACTAGCGGGAGACGAACCGGGGAGCTGTTTTTT
cdr3_aa: CASSLDYGTSGRRTGELFF

clone_size: .
j_call: TRBJ2-1
d_call: .
v_call: TRBV25-1
cdr3_nt: TGTGCCAGCAGTGAACGGGCGGGGATCCTTGGGGAGCAGTTCTTC
cdr3_aa: CASSERAGILGEQFF

clone_size: .
j_call: TRBJ2-5
d_call: TRBD1
v_call: TRBV4-1
cdr3_nt: TGCGCCAGCAGCCAAGATCGGACAGGGCAATGGGAGACCCAGTACTTC
cdr3_aa: CASSQDRTGQWETQYF

clone_size: .
j_call: TRBJ2-7
d_call: .
v_call: TRBV5-6
cdr3_nt: TGTGCCAGCAGCCGTCGACAGGGAGGGTCCTACGAGCAGTACTTC
cdr3_aa: CASSRRQGGSYEQYF

clone_size: .
j_call: TRBJ1-2
d_call: .
v_call: TRBV6-6
cdr3_nt: TGTGCCAGCAGTTACGTATATGGAGACTATGGCTACACCTTC
cdr3_aa: CASSYVYGDYGYTF

clone_size: medium-sized
j_call: TRBJ1-4
d_call: .
v_call: TRBV4-2
cdr3_nt: TGTGCCAGCAGCCAAGGGGAGGGTAATAATGAAAAACTGTTTTTT
cdr3_aa: CASSQGEGNNEKLFF

clone_size: .
j_call: TRBJ2-7
d_call: TRBD2
v_call: TRBV7-2
cdr3_nt: TGTGCCAGCAGCTTAGGCCTAGCGGGAGGAGGACTCTACGAGCAGTACTTC
cdr3_aa: CASSLGLAGGGLYEQYF

clone_size: .
j_call: TRBJ1-2
d_call: .
v_call: TRBV28
cdr3_nt: TGTGCCAGCAGTTTCGGTCTCGGCGGCTACACCTTC
cdr3_aa: CASSFGLGGYTF

clone_size: .
j_call: TRBJ2-7
d_call: .
v_call: TRBV5-5
cdr3_nt: TGTGCCAGCAGCTGGGGTAACAGGGCAACCTACGAGCAGTACTTC
cdr3_aa: CASSWGNRATYEQYF

clone_size: .
j_call: TRBJ2-7
d_call: .
v_call: TRBV28
cdr3_nt: TGTGCCAGCAGAAAGGGGAGAGAGCAGTACTTC
cdr3_aa: CASRKGREQYF

clone_size: .
j_call: TRBJ2-2
d_call: .
v_call: TRBV10-3
cdr3_nt: TGTGCCATCAGTGAGTCTGCGGGAAACACCGGGGAGCTGTTTTTT
cdr3_aa: CAISESAGNTGELFF

clone_size: .
j_call: TRBJ1-4
d_call: TRBD1
v_call: TRBV15
cdr3_nt: TGTGCCACCAGCAGAGTGCGGGGGGGGACAGGGGAAAAACTGTTTTTT
cdr3_aa: CATSRVRGGTGEKLFF

clone_size: .
j_call: TRBJ2-7
d_call: .
v_call: TRBV19
cdr3_nt: TGTGCCAGACCCCACCGGAAGGGGACGCCCCTCCACGAGCAGTACTTC
cdr3_aa: CARPHRKGTPLHEQYF

clone_size: .
j_call: TRBJ1-2
d_call: .
v_call: TRBV14
cdr3_nt: TGTGCCAGCAGCCTGGACCGCGGAGGGGGCTACACCTTC
cdr3_aa: CASSLDRGGGYTF

clone_size: .
j_call: TRBJ1-2
d_call: TRBD1
v_call: TRBV27
cdr3_nt: TGTGCCAGCAGTCCACAGACAGGGGGGCACTATGGCTACACCTTC
cdr3_aa: CASSPQTGGHYGYTF

clone_size: .
j_call: TRBJ2-7
d_call: TRBD2
v_call: TRBV19
cdr3_nt: TGTGCCAGTAGTACTACTAGCGGGACCGAGCAGTACTTC
cdr3_aa: CASSTTSGTEQYF

clone_size: .
j_call: TRBJ2-1
d_call: TRBD2
v_call: TRBV7-2
cdr3_nt: TGTGCCAGCAGCTCAGGACTAGCGAGGTACAATGAGCAGTTCTTC
cdr3_aa: CASSSGLARYNEQFF

clone_size: .
j_call: TRBJ2-2
d_call: .
v_call: TRBV27
cdr3_nt: TGTGCCAGCAGTTTATATATAGGAGGCGGAGCTACTGGGGAGCTGTTTTTT
cdr3_aa: CASSLYIGGGATGELFF

clone_size: .
j_call: TRBJ1-4
d_call: TRBD1
v_call: TRBV30
cdr3_nt: TGTGCCTGGAAGAGACCGGGACAGGGAAATGAAAAACTGTTTTTT
cdr3_aa: CAWKRPGQGNEKLFF

clone_size: .
j_call: TRBJ2-1
d_call: TRBD2
v_call: TRBV27
cdr3_nt: TGTGCCAGCAGACCGGGACTAGCGGGACCAGGGAATGAGCAGTTCTTC
cdr3_aa: CASRPGLAGPGNEQFF

clone_size: .
j_call: TRBJ2-5
d_call: TRBD2
v_call: TRBV7-6
cdr3_nt: TGTGCCAGCAGCTTAGCCCAGAGCGGGAGTCTCGAGACCCAGTACTTC
cdr3_aa: CASSLAQSGSLETQYF

clone_size: .
j_call: TRBJ2-1
d_call: .
v_call: TRBV7-2
cdr3_nt: TGTGCCAGCAGCTTAGGGGTGTTTGGTGAGCAGTTCTTC
cdr3_aa: CASSLGVFGEQFF

clone_size: .
j_call: TRBJ1-1
d_call: TRBD1
v_call: TRBV5-6
cdr3_nt: TGTGCCAGCAGCTTCTCATCCGGGACAGGATACACTGAAGCTTTCTTT
cdr3_aa: CASSFSSGTGYTEAFF

clone_size: .
j_call: TRBJ1-2
d_call: TRBD1
v_call: TRBV7-2
cdr3_nt: TGTGCCAGCAGCCGGACTAAGGACAGGACTAGCTATGGCTACACCTTC
cdr3_aa: CASSRTKDRTSYGYTF

clone_size: .
j_call: TRBJ1-3
d_call: TRBD1
v_call: TRBV14
cdr3_nt: TGTGCCAGCAGCCTGGACAGGAGAGGAAACACCATATATTTT
cdr3_aa: CASSLDRRGNTIYF